This is a list of T cell receptor beta chains from one sample in a study of blood T cell repertoires in COVID-19. Some clones are missing from TCRdb's copy, which holds only in-frame ones; the method was immunoSEQ multiplex PCR. Found here are around 64,000 clones, around 85% of them singletons; the top ten hold 19%. The sample was peripheral blood. Receptors were obtained from a woman at least 80 years old with acute or convalescent COVID-19. Both conserved end residues are part of each CDR3. D genes are given only for firm matches. Clone sizes are given selectively: once, few, many, or a class where the clone is expanded.

V: TRBV23-1; D: NA; size: NA; J: TRBJ2-1; DNA: TGCGCCAGCAGTCAATCGGTAGCGTTCTTC; CDR3: CASSQSVAFF
V: TRBV29-1; D: NA; size: NA; J: TRBJ1-1; DNA: TGCAGCGTTGAAGACTCTGGCCAGAACACTGAAGCTTTCTTT; CDR3: CSVEDSGQNTEAFF
V: TRBV5-1; D: NA; size: once; J: TRBJ2-5; DNA: TGCGCCAGCAGCTTGGAGGGGGTAGAGACCCAGTACTTC; CDR3: CASSLEGVETQYF
V: TRBV21-1; D: NA; size: once; J: TRBJ1-5; DNA: TGTGCCAGCAGCAAATTTTGGGGCAGAGATAGCAATCAGCCCCAGCATTTT; CDR3: CASSKFWGRDSNQPQHF
V: TRBV2; D: TRBD1; size: once; J: TRBJ1-6; DNA: TGTGCCAGCAGCGGGACAGGGCTCTATAATTCACCCCTCCACTTT; CDR3: CASSGTGLYNSPLHF
V: TRBV10-3; D: TRBD1; size: once; J: TRBJ1-2; DNA: TGTGCCATCAGTGAGTCGAGGCGGACAGGAGAATATGGCTACACCTTC; CDR3: CAISESRRTGEYGYTF
V: TRBV15; D: NA; size: NA; J: TRBJ2-6; DNA: TGTGCCACCAGCAGAGGGGGGCCTGGGGCCAACGTCCTGACTTTC; CDR3: CATSRGGPGANVLTF
V: TRBV5-1; D: TRBD2; size: NA; J: TRBJ2-3; DNA: TGCGCCAGCAGCTCCCGGGGGGGCAGCACAGATACGCAGTATTTT; CDR3: CASSSRGGSTDTQYF
V: TRBV28; D: NA; size: NA; J: TRBJ1-1; DNA: TGTGCCAGCAGTTATAGACTATCTGAAGCTTTCTTT; CDR3: CASSYRLSEAFF
V: TRBV5-4; D: NA; size: NA; J: TRBJ1-1; DNA: TGTGCCAGCAGCGCCGTCGGGAGGAGGGACACTGAAGCTTTCTTT; CDR3: CASSAVGRRDTEAFF
V: TRBV5-1; D: NA; size: NA; J: TRBJ2-2; DNA: TGCGCCAGCAGCCCAAGCCGCATGAACACCGGGGAGCTGTTTTTT; CDR3: CASSPSRMNTGELFF
V: TRBV5-1; D: TRBD2; size: NA; J: TRBJ2-1; DNA: TGCGCCAGCAGCTGGGGACTAGCGGGTGACGCAAATGAGCAGTTCTTC; CDR3: CASSWGLAGDANEQFF
V: TRBV30; D: NA; size: once; J: TRBJ1-1; DNA: TGTGCCTGGAGTGTACGTAGCACTGAAGCTTTCTTT; CDR3: CAWSVRSTEAFF
V: TRBV5-4; D: NA; size: few; J: TRBJ1-2; DNA: TGTGCCAGCAGCACGAACGGGTTCCTGAACACCTTC; CDR3: CASSTNGFLNTF
V: TRBV2; D: NA; size: NA; J: TRBJ1-1; DNA: TGCGACGTGGAGAGGCCCAGGGATACTGAAGCTTTCTTT; CDR3: CDVERPRDTEAFF
V: TRBV9; D: TRBD1; size: NA; J: TRBJ1-2; DNA: TGTGCCAGCAGCGTAGGGGACAGGTATGGCTACACCTTC; CDR3: CASSVGDRYGYTF
V: TRBV6-5; D: NA; size: once; J: TRBJ1-4; DNA: TGTGCCAGCAGTCCCATCTCGCCGGGGGTTGAAAAACTGTTTTTT; CDR3: CASSPISPGVEKLFF
V: TRBV7-2; D: NA; size: NA; J: TRBJ2-2; DNA: TGTGCCAGCAGTCAGCGGTTCTTCCCGAACACCGGGGAGCTGTTTTTT; CDR3: CASSQRFFPNTGELFF
V: TRBV6-2/TRBV6-3; D: NA; size: NA; J: TRBJ2-7; DNA: TGTGCCAGCAGTTATAATCGGGAGCAGTACTTC; CDR3: CASSYNREQYF
V: TRBV24-1; D: TRBD1; size: NA; J: TRBJ2-5; DNA: TGTGCCACCAGTGGCGGGACAGGGGGCGTAGAGACCCAGTACTTC; CDR3: CATSGGTGGVETQYF
V: TRBV6-5; D: NA; size: NA; J: TRBJ1-5; DNA: TGTGCCAGCAGTTACTCGGAGGATCAGCCCCAGCATTTT; CDR3: CASSYSEDQPQHF
V: TRBV27; D: TRBD1; size: NA; J: TRBJ2-2; DNA: TGTGCCAGCAGTTCTATGGGACAGGGGGCGGTCGGGGAGCTGTTTTTT; CDR3: CASSSMGQGAVGELFF
V: TRBV5-5; D: NA; size: few; J: TRBJ1-6; DNA: TGTGCCAGCAGCTTGGGCGTTTCACCCCTCCACTTT; CDR3: CASSLGVSPLHF
V: TRBV7-8; D: NA; size: NA; J: TRBJ2-7; DNA: TGTGCCAGCAGCTTACCCGGCGGGGTCTACGAGCAGTACTTC; CDR3: CASSLPGGVYEQYF
V: TRBV6-5; D: TRBD1; size: NA; J: TRBJ1-1; DNA: TGTGCCAGCACCACGCCCCGACAGGGGGGCACTGAAGCTTTCTTT; CDR3: CASTTPRQGGTEAFF
V: TRBV7-9; D: NA; size: NA; J: TRBJ1-5; DNA: TGTGCCAGCAGCAGGTATAGCGGCGGCGCTAGGGGCAATCAGCCCCAGCATTTT; CDR3: CASSRYSGGARGNQPQHF
V: TRBV19; D: TRBD1; size: few; J: TRBJ2-7; DNA: TGTGCCAGTAGTATACGACAGGGGGACTTCTACGAGCAGTACTTC; CDR3: CASSIRQGDFYEQYF
V: TRBV7-8; D: NA; size: NA; J: TRBJ2-7; DNA: TGTGCCAGCAGCTTACGAGGGAATGGCTACGAGCAGTACTTC; CDR3: CASSLRGNGYEQYF
V: TRBV20-1; D: NA; size: NA; J: TRBJ2-1; DNA: TGCAGTGCCATCCGCGGGGAGCAGTTCTTC; CDR3: CSAIRGEQFF
V: TRBV7-8; D: TRBD2; size: NA; J: TRBJ2-2; DNA: TGTGCCAGCAGTCCCGTAGCGGGGGCTCACACCGGGGAGCTGTTTTTT; CDR3: CASSPVAGAHTGELFF
V: TRBV6-5; D: NA; size: NA; J: TRBJ1-6; DNA: TGTGCCAGCAGTTACCCGGAGTTCGGGTCACCCCTCCACTTT; CDR3: CASSYPEFGSPLHF
V: TRBV2; D: TRBD1; size: few; J: TRBJ1-3; DNA: TGTGCCAGCAGGACAGGGGGAACTGGAAACACCATATATTTT; CDR3: CASRTGGTGNTIYF
V: TRBV13; D: TRBD2; size: few; J: TRBJ2-2; DNA: TGTGCCAGCAGCTTATATTCCCGGACTAGCGGGAGGGGGAACACCGGGGAGCTGTTTTTT; CDR3: CASSLYSRTSGRGNTGELFF
V: TRBV6-2/TRBV6-3; D: TRBD2; size: NA; J: TRBJ2-2; DNA: TGTGCCAGCAGTCTACTAGCGACCACCGGGGAGCTGTTTTTT; CDR3: CASSLLATTGELFF